This T cell receptor beta chain was obtained from a study of OX40 agonist ivuxolimab in advanced cancers. Study summary: About 40% of patients had received prior checkpoint inhibitor therapy.

The data were produced by immunoSEQ multiplex PCR, yet TCRdb's version contains in-frame clones alone and is incomplete. The table records roughly 75,000 clones, roughly 84% of them present only once. The CDR3 totals 14 residues. The V gene's germline CDR1 is SGHRS and CDR2 YFSETQ. V dropped 2 bases and J dropped 3; count of bases not matched to a gene: 3. This specimen consisted of CD4+ or CD8+ T cells sorted from blood, obtained in a trial of the OX40 agonist ivuxolimab. This TCR came from an adult with an advanced solid tumor such as melanoma, head and neck, liver or kidney cancer. J is TRBJ2-5 and V is TRBV5-1, with 8 bases that match TRBD2. The CDR3 DNA follows: TGCGCCAGCAGCTTAGGTAGCGGGGAAGAGACCCAGTACTTC. It translates to CASSLGSGEETQYF.